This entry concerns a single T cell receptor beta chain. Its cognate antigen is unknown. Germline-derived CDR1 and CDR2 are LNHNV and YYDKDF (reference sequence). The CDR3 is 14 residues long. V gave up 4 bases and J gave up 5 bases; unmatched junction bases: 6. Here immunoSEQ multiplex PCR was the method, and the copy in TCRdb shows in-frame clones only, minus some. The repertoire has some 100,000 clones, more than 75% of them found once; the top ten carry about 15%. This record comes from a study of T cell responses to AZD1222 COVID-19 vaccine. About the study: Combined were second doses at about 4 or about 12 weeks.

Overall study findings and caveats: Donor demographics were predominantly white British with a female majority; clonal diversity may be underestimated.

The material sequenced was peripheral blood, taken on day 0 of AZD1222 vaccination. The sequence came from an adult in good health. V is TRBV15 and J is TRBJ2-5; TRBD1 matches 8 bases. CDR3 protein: CATSTRTGRETQYF. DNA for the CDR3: TGTGCCACCAGCACCCGGACAGGGCGGGAGACCCAGTACTTC.